The next 10 T cell receptor beta chains were all read from a single sample in a study. TCRdb reprocessed the RT-PCR reads via MiXCR and lists one record per CDR3 protein. The data hold 650,000 to 800,000 distinct CDR3 sequences, with 12% to 15% observed a single time. The sample taken for sequencing was memory CD4+ T cells from blood. Source of these receptors: a female donor in good health, serving as a healthy control.

With respect to this clonotype: Possible read error: a much larger clone is one base away. The V and J genes are TRBV12-3 or TRBV12-4 and TRBJ2-1, with TRBD2 identical over 7 bases. J was trimmed by 0 bases and V by 6 bases; bases with no gene match: 8. The CDR3 sequence is 16 residues long. The CDR3 is CASRPRAGSSYNEQFF. CDR3 in DNA: TGTGCCAGCAGACCGCGAGCGGGAAGCTCCTACAATGAGCAGTTCTTC.

The table lists this clonotype with a few counts. This chain uses TRBV28 with TRBJ2-1; D might be TRBD1 or TRBD2, each matching 7 bases. With 8 bases removed from V and 3 bases from J, the gap between germline ends came to 26 bases. This CDR3 has 18 amino acids. The germline CDR1 and CDR2 sequences are MDHEN and SYDVKM. For the CDR3, the DNA is TGTGCCAGCCGCCCATCCCCAGGGGGGGGGGCGGACTACAATGAGCAGTTCTTC. Amino acids: CASRPSPGGGADYNEQFF.

This clonotype was detected a few times. This sequence joins TRBV9 and TRBJ1-1, with D unresolved. V was cut by 4 bases and J by 6 bases, with 13 bases left in between. The CDR3 is 13 amino acids. The V gene's germline CDR1 is SGDLS and CDR2 YYNGEE. The CDR3 DNA is TGTGCCAGCAGCATAATTTCGGGAGCTGAAGCTTTCTTT. This sequence encodes CASSIISGAEAFF.

This clonotype appeared a few times. The rearrangement uses TRBV20-1 and TRBJ2-7; D is perhaps TRBD1 (5 bases). CDR3 length: 10 residues. Germline V gene sequence: CDR1 DFQATT, CDR2 SNEGSKA (reference sequence). The CDR3 protein is CGTGSYEQYF. The CDR3 bases are TGCGGCACAGGATCCTACGAGCAGTACTTC.

The genes are TRBV28 and TRBJ2-3; tentatively, D is TRBD1 (6 bases). The CDR3 is made up of 15 amino acids. The V end lost 7 bases, the J end lost 2 bases, and 16 bases lay between the germline ends. CDR1 is MDHEN, CDR2 SYDVKM, per germline. CDR3 bases: TGTGCCAGCACCGACGACAGGTCGAACACAGATACGCAGTATTTT. Translated: CASTDDRSNTDTQYF.

V is TRBV5-1 and J is TRBJ1-1, with D tentatively TRBD1 (5 bases). The CDR3 runs to 14 residues. Trimming shortened V by 4 bases and J by 1 base, and 11 bases separated the two germline ends. Looked up from germline, CDR1 is SGHRS and CDR2 is YFSETQ. The CDR3 DNA sequence: TGCGCCAGCAGCCGCCAGACAGAGAACACTGAAGCTTTCTTT. Its translation is CASSRQTENTEAFF.

This clonotype was recorded a few times. The junction differs from germline at one of its ends, possibly a read error. The chain has TRBV20-1 and TRBJ2-5; D is possibly TRBD2 (5 bases). From germline, CDR1 is DFQATT and CDR2 SNEGSKA (reference sequence). The CDR3 sequence is 15 residues long. The CDR3 protein is CSATSHRRNQETQYF. CDR3 DNA: TGCAGTGCCACCTCACATCGGAGGAATCAAGAGACTCAGTACTTC.

The sample holds a few counts of this clonotype. The chain recombines TRBV12-3 or TRBV12-4 with TRBJ2-1, with 10 bases aligning to TRBD2. The CDR3 spans 18 residues. Germline trimming cut 4 bases from V and 0 bases from J; bases unmatched to any gene: 9. CDR3 sequence reads: CASSSRSSGGSSYNEQFF. The CDR3, as DNA: TGTGCCAGCAGTTCCCGGTCTAGCGGGGGCAGCTCCTACAATGAGCAGTTCTTC.

This clonotype appeared a few times. The chain is built from TRBV6-2 or TRBV6-3 and TRBJ2-6, with D maybe TRBD2 (5 bases). V gave up 6 bases and J gave up 0 bases, with 6 bases separating them. The CDR3 has 14 residues. CDR1 is MNHEY and CDR2 is SVGEGT in the germline V gene. DNA of the CDR3: TGTGCCAGCAGCGGGGTCTCTGGGGCCAACGTCCTGACTTTC. Translation: CASSGVSGANVLTF.

This clonotype appeared many times. The chain is built from TRBV9 and TRBJ2-7, with D perhaps matching TRBD1 (5 bases). Trimming pared 0 bases from V and 4 bases from J, leaving 14 bases between. The CDR3 totals 15 residues. Germline assignment: CDR1 SGDLS and CDR2 YYNGEE. Written as DNA, the CDR3 is TGTGCCAGCAGCGTAGGGATAGGGGTCTTTTACGAGCAGTACTTC. Translating gives CASSVGIGVFYEQYF.